The present T cell receptor (beta chain) was sequenced within a study of tumor-infiltrating lymphocytes in primary liver carcinoma. Blood RNA was derived from unsorted whole blood, and germline DNA was extracted too. The template, roughly 510 ng total RNA, yielded TCR beta cDNA made with a constant-region primer. It was through three nested multiplex PCR rounds of slightly modified ARM-PCR that TCR beta libraries arose. Use of TRBV1-TRBV30 forward primers with a C-beta reverse primer characterized the first two PCR rounds, which lasted roughly 11 cycles each. Each CDR3 protein is one row after TCRdb ran MiXCR on the multiplex PCR reads. The table lists about 310,000 distinct CDR3 sequences, about 62% of them singletons. This clonotype has only a few counts. Germline CDR1 and CDR2: SGHDN and FVKESK. The ends lost 4 bases at V and 5 bases at J; junction bases unmatched: 3. This CDR3 region has 13 residues.

The material sequenced was peripheral blood. The origin of this receptor is a middle-aged man with primary liver carcinoma and hepatitis B virus infection. J is TRBJ2-3 and V is TRBV14, with 7 bases identical to TRBD1. In DNA form, the CDR3 reads TGTGCCAGCAGCCTTAGGACAGGAGATACGCAGTATTTT. Translating it yields CASSLRTGDTQYF.